Reported below is one T cell receptor beta chain. Self-reported history from a screening survey and questionnaire set each donor's cohort. The V and J ends lost 3 bases and 4 bases respectively, with 12 bases between them. The CDR3 has 14 amino acids. CDR1 and CDR2 from the germline V gene are SNHLY and FYNNEI. This entry is derived from a study of blood T cell repertoires in COVID-19. Authors' data handling: Nucleated cell number was recorded as an estimate derived from reference gene primer amplification. Assay: immunoSEQ multiplex PCR; the TCRdb copy retains only in-frame clones and omits some. That table furnishes V, J and clone size, whereas the DNA furnished D and trimming. The sample holds hundreds of thousands of clones; more than 80% are singletons and the top ten take about 2.2%.

The J gene is TRBJ1-2, the V gene TRBV2, with D maybe TRBD1 (6 bases). Sequencing used PBMCs or T cells enriched from blood (not recorded which). The origin of this receptor is a woman between 18 and 30 years old who had recovered from COVID-19. The CDR3, as DNA: TGTGCCAGCAGTGAGGCAGGGGCGGGCTATGGCTACACCTTC. It codes for CASSEAGAGYGYTF.